Below, one T cell receptor (beta chain) is given with its context. What it binds is unknown. In the PCR, 60 Vbeta and 13 Jbeta primers were used. Data came from immunoSEQ multiplex PCR; TCRdb stores just in-frame clones and leaves some out. Of roughly 80,000 clones listed, roughly 69% are singletons. This sample is part of a study of cytomegalovirus exposure and HLA in healthy donors. V shed 4 bases and J 2 bases; nucleotides not matched to a gene: 16. CDR3 length equals 20 residues. The germline V gene has CDR1 MGHRA and CDR2 YSYEKL. The study's findings and limits: For presence/absence analyses, sequencing depth was assumed to be roughly uniform across donors. Rates of TCR association differed by HLA locus in a later analysis, with DRB1 highest and HLA-C lowest.

This clonotype was sampled from a woman aged 45 to 65 in good health and CMV-seropositive. What was sequenced was PBMCs. This chain joins TRBV4-1 and TRBJ1-6, with 8 bases matching TRBD1. The CDR3 DNA reads as TGCGCCAGCAGCCCCGGTACAGGGGGTTTGGGAGTCACCTATAATTCACCCCTCCACTTT. As protein: CASSPGTGGLGVTYNSPLHF.